These 13 T cell receptor beta chains were sequenced from one sample in a study of control samples from healthy donors and cancer patients. Measured with immunoSEQ multiplex PCR; TCRdb has only the in-frame clones, and not every one. The sample contains fewer than 15,000 clones, roughly 80% of which appear only once. The sequenced material came from formalin-fixed, paraffin-embedded tissue. These receptors were obtained from a female donor with lung cancer.

In this sample, this clone turned up a few times. The gene calls are TRBV7-3 and TRBJ1-1; 7 bases line up with TRBD1. Looked up from germline, CDR1 is SGHTA and CDR2 is FQGTGA. CDR3 size: 14 residues. J was trimmed by 1 base and V by 4 bases; bases with no gene match: 3. In DNA form, the CDR3 reads TGTGCCAGCAGCTACGGACAGGAGAACACTGAAGCTTTCTTT. Amino acid sequence: CASSYGQENTEAFF.

This clone has only one observation. The chain carries TRBV3-1 (or the pseudogene TRBV3-2) and TRBJ1-5; unclear D gene. Germline V CDR1 and CDR2: LGHDT, YNNKEL (reference sequence). V was clipped by 2 bases and J by 6 bases, with 5 bases between them. This CDR3 region has 12 residues. The DNA for the CDR3 is TGTGCCAGCAGCCAAAATTCTCAGCCCCAGCATTTT. The encoded protein is CASSQNSQPQHF.

The chain employs TRBV7-2 and TRBJ2-1; 11 bases align to TRBD2. CDR1 is SGHTA, CDR2 FQGNSA, per germline. J lost 10 bases, V lost 5 bases, and 10 bases had no gene match. This CDR3 spans 15 amino acids. CDR3 protein: CASSLIAGGPGEQFF. CDR3 bases: TGTGCCAGCAGCCTAATAGCGGGAGGGCCAGGGGAGCAGTTCTTC.

V is TRBV28 and J is TRBJ1-5; D is ambiguous. The CDR3 covers 17 residues. Between the trimmed V and J ends, which lost 6 bases and 2 bases, there was a span of 20 bases. CDR1 MDHEN and CDR2 SYDVKM come from the germline V gene. The CDR3 coding sequence is TGTGCCAGCAGCCCCCCCCGAGATTCCCGTGGCAATCAGCCCCAGCATTTT. Translation: CASSPPRDSRGNQPQHF.

Remarks on this clone: Other nucleotide sequences in the sample specify the same CDR3. The CDR3 DNA reads TGTGCCAGCAGTGAAGCGGGCGGGGCCCAGCCCCAGCATTTT. Its translation is CASSEAGGAQPQHF. J is TRBJ1-5 and V is TRBV6-1; D is perhaps TRBD1 (5 bases). V was trimmed by 0 bases and J by 7 bases, leaving 10 bases between them. This CDR3 comprises 14 residues. Germline-derived CDR1 and CDR2 are MNHNS and SASEGT.

V gene TRBV9 combines with J gene TRBJ2-1; D is undetermined. This CDR3 has 15 amino acids. V was clipped by 0 bases and J by 0 bases, with 7 bases between them. CDR1 and CDR2 from the germline V gene are SGDLS and YYNGEE. This chain's CDR3 is CASSVGSISYNEQFF. CDR3 in DNA: TGTGCCAGCAGCGTAGGCAGCATCTCCTACAATGAGCAGTTCTTC.

The chain uses TRBV6-5 and TRBJ1-2, with D uncertain. The CDR3 has 13 amino acids. Per germline, CDR1 MNHEY and CDR2 SVGAGI. Trimming shortened V by 4 bases and J by 2 bases, and 8 bases separated the two germline ends. CDR3 in amino acids: CASSFGRNYGYTF. For the CDR3, the DNA is TGTGCCAGCAGTTTTGGACGGAACTATGGCTACACCTTC.

In this sample, this clone turned up a few times. V is TRBV18 and J is TRBJ1-1, with unresolved D. Germline CDR1 and CDR2: KGHSH and LQKENI. The CDR3 has 13 residues. The germline V and J ends were trimmed by 8 bases and 6 bases, with 16 bases remaining between them. CDR3 sequence (DNA): TGTGCCAGCACCCTTATTAGGGCCTCTGAAGCTTTCTTT. Translated: CASTLIRASEAFF.

The V call is TRBV5-4, the J call TRBJ2-2, with 8 bases that match TRBD1. CDR1 and CDR2 (germline): SGHNT, YYREEE (reference sequence). The CDR3 totals 15 residues. V shed 2 bases, J shed 0 bases, and the junction held 0 bases outside the gene matches. The chain's CDR3 is CASSLQGANTGELFF. DNA for the CDR3: TGTGCCAGCAGCTTACAGGGGGCGAACACCGGGGAGCTGTTTTTT.

The chain couples TRBV7-8 to TRBJ2-3; no reliable D call. Trimming shortened V by 5 bases and J by 1 base, and 13 bases separated the two germline ends. The CDR3 has 15 amino acids. Germline loops: CDR1 SGHVS, CDR2 FQNEAQ. In DNA, the CDR3 is TGTGCCAGCAGCCCCCCTGGAGTGGGCACAGATACGCAGTATTTT. This codes for CASSPPGVGTDTQYF. Using reference TRBV7-8 and TRBJ2-3 for the parts outside the CDR3, the full variable domain is GAGVSQSPRYKVAKRGQDVALRCDPISGHVSLFWYQQALGQGPEFLTYFQNEAQLDKSGLPSDRFFAERPEGSVSTLKIQRTQQEDSAVYLCASSPPGVGTDTQYFGPGTRLTVL.

This chain connects TRBV5-5 to TRBJ1-4; a possible D gene is TRBD1 (6 bases). V dropped 4 bases and J dropped 8 bases, with 15 bases sitting between them. The CDR3 has 14 residues. Germline V gives CDR1 SGHKS, CDR2 YYEKEE (reference sequence). Written as DNA, the CDR3 is TGTGCCAGCAGCACAGCAGGGGCGGGGGAAAAACTGTTTTTT. Its translation: CASSTAGAGEKLFF.

This chain joins TRBV5-1 and TRBJ2-1, with 11 bases that match TRBD1. J gave up 4 bases and V 5 bases, and 11 bases lay outside the gene matches. Per the germline V gene, CDR1 is SGHRS and CDR2 is YFSETQ. There are 17 residues in the CDR3. The CDR3 here is CASRYTPGQGGYNEQFF. CDR3 in DNA: TGCGCCAGCAGGTATACCCCGGGACAGGGGGGGTACAATGAGCAGTTCTTC.

This rearrangement joins TRBV5-4 to TRBJ1-3; 7 bases match TRBD1. Germline CDR1 reads SGHNT; CDR2 reads YYREEE (reference sequence). V trimming: 7 bases; J trimming: 0 bases; junction bases outside the gene matches: 7. The CDR3 sequence is 15 residues long. For the CDR3, the DNA is TGTGCCAGCCCGGTACAGGGGCTCTCTGGAAACACCATATATTTT. It yields the protein CASPVQGLSGNTIYF.